This T cell receptor beta chain was documented in a study of regulatory dendritic cells for organ transplantation. TCRdb's table, derived via immunoSEQ multiplex PCR, lists solely in-frame clones and lacks some. The repertoire includes under 40,000 clones, approximately 90% of them detected once, and approximately 0.11% sits in the top ten. V lost 4 bases to trimming and J lost 6 bases; unmatched junction nucleotides: 3. The CDR3 is made up of 12 amino acids. Germline CDR1 reads SGDLS; CDR2 reads YYNGEE. The sequence was obtained from a human donor in good health. The sequenced sample was naive CD8+ T cells from blood. Subset in this sample: CD45RA+ naive T cells. The chain uses TRBV9 and TRBJ2-7, with TRBD2 identical over 8 bases. The CDR3 nucleotides are TGTGCCAGCAGCCCGGGGGGGGTCGAGCAGTACTTC. It is translated as CASSPGGVEQYF.